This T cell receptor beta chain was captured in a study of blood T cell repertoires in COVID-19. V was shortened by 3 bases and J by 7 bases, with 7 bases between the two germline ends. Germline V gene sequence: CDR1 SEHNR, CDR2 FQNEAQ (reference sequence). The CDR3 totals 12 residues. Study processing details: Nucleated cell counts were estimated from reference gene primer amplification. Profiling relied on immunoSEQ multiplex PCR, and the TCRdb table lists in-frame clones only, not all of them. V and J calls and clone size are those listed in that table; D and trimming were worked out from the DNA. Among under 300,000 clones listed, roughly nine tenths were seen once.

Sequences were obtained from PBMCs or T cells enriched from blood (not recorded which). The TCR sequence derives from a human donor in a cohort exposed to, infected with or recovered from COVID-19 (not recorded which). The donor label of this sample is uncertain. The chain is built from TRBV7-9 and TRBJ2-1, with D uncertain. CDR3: CASSFTENEQFF. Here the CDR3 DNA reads TGTGCCAGCAGCTTCACAGAGAATGAGCAGTTCTTC.